This T cell receptor beta chain was captured in a study of early T cells in non-severe SARS-CoV-2 infection. Turning to the study itself: Sequencing targeted bulk RNA from unsorted whole blood, leaving chains unpaired. Study-level results: CD4 and private specificities were missed by VDJdb matching, which favored anti-spike CD8 responses.

In this sample, this clonotype turned up a few times. Its antigen is undetermined. Each single cDNA molecule received a unique molecular identifier. Via MiXCR, TCRdb re-called the 5' RACE reads, giving one row per CDR3 protein. The sample yields about 80,000 distinct CDR3 sequences, around 5% seen once. Specimen: whole blood, collected at baseline. The TCR sequence derives from an adult who was a healthcare worker with PCR-confirmed SARS-CoV-2 infection or an uninfected control (not recorded which).

CDR3 in DNA: TGTGCCAGCAGTTACGGGGGCGCGGGCAATCAGCCCCAGCATTTT. Its protein product is CASSYGGAGNQPQHF. The chain joins TRBV6-2 or TRBV6-3 to TRBJ1-5; D is possibly TRBD1 (6 bases). The CDR3 runs to 15 residues. Deletions cut 2 bases from V and 2 bases from J, with 10 bases between. Germline V gives CDR1 MNHEY, CDR2 SVGEGT.